This T cell receptor (beta chain) was identified in a study of cytomegalovirus exposure and HLA in healthy donors. Turning to the study itself: Inside one of the first data releases sat around 77 million unique TCRs taken from HLA-typed donors. Whole-study results and caveats: The study recorded 160 or so TCR beta chains that were cytomegalovirus-associated. TCR beta sequences reportedly predicted the HLA-A and HLA-B alleles of most subjects accurately. In an earlier analysis, about 87% or about 30%: the productive usage of most TCR beta V segments.

V lost 5 bases to trimming and J lost 3 bases, with 11 bases between them. The germline gives CDR1 SGHVS, CDR2 FNYEAQ. The CDR3 is 13 residues long. The PCR employed 60 Vbeta primers together with 13 Jbeta primers. The method was immunoSEQ multiplex PCR; TCRdb's version includes in-frame clones alone and lacks a portion of them. The sample lists around 100,000 clones, approximately 80% seen once, with 2.5% to 3.5% in the top ten. In regard to this clone: What it recognizes is unknown.

Sequencing used PBMCs. The TCR comes from a woman aged 18 to 35 in good health and CMV-seropositive. The rearrangement links TRBV7-6 to TRBJ2-7; no clear D gene. This CDR3 reads CASSLQGVYEQYF. CDR3 in DNA: TGTGCCAGCAGCCTTCAAGGAGTCTACGAGCAGTACTTC. Full variable domain (remainder filled in from reference TRBV7-6 and TRBJ2-7): GAGVSQSPRYKVTKRGQDVALRCDPISGHVSLYWYRQALGQGPEFLTYFNYEAQQDKSGLPNDRFSAERPEGSISTLTIQRTEQRDSAMYRCASSLQGVYEQYFGPGTRLTVT.